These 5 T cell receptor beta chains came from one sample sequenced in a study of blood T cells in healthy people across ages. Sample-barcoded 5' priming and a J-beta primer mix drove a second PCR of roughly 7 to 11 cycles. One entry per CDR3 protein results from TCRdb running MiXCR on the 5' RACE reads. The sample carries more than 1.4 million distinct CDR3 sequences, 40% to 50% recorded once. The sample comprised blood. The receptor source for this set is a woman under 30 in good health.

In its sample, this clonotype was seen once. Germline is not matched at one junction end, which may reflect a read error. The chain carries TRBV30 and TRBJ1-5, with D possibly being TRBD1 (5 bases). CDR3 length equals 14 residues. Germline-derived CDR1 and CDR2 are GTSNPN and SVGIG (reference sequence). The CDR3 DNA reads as TGTGCCTGGAGTGTGGGTGGGGGAAATCGGCCCCAGCATTTT. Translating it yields CAWSVGGGNRPQHF.

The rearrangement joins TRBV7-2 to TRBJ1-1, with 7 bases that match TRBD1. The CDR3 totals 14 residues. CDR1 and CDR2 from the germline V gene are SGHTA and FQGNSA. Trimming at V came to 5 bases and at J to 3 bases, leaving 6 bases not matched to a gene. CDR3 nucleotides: TGTGCCAGCAGCGTTAACAGGGGATACACTGAAGCTTTCTTT. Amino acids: CASSVNRGYTEAFF.

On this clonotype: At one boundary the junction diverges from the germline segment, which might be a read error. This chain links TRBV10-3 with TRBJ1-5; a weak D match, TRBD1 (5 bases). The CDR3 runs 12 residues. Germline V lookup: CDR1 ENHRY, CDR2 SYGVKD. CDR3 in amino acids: CPISESGGPQHF. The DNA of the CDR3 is TGTCCCATCAGTGAGTCCGGGGGGCCCCAGCATTTT.

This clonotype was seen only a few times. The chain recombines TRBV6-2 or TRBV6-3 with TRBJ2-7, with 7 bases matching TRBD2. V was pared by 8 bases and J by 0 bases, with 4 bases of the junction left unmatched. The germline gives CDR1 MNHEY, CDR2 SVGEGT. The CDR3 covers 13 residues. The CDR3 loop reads CASAGGVSYEQYF. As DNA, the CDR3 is TGTGCCAGCGCTGGGGGGGTCTCCTACGAGCAGTACTTC.

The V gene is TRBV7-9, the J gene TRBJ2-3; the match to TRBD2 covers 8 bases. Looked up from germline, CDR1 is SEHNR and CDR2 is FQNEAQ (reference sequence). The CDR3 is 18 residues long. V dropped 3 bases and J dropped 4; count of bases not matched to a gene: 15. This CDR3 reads CASSFIPLSGRKADTQYF. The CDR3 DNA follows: TGTGCCAGCAGCTTTATCCCGCTAAGCGGGAGAAAGGCAGATACGCAGTATTTT.